This is a list of T cell receptor beta chains from one sample in a study of OX40 agonist ivuxolimab in advanced cancers. Assay: immunoSEQ multiplex PCR; the TCRdb copy retains only in-frame clones and omits some. The sample has some 83,000 clones; roughly 80% are singletons. The material sequenced was CD4+ or CD8+ T cells sorted from blood, taken in a trial of the OX40 agonist ivuxolimab. These TCRs come from an adult with an advanced solid tumor such as melanoma, head and neck, liver or kidney cancer. Each CDR3 is given with its conserved first and last residue. The D gene is left open where the match is weak.

TRBJ2-1	.	TRBV4-2	16	CASSQLQGYGDNEQFF
TRBJ1-2	.	TRBV30	12	CAWSAYSYGYTF
TRBJ1-5	.	TRBV18	13	CASAQGTNQPQHF
TRBJ1-1	.	TRBV4-1	14	CASSQVTGNTEAFF
TRBJ1-1	TRBD1	TRBV7-9	14	CASSLTGGMTEAFF
TRBJ1-3	.	TRBV6-5	16	CASSYYSSLSGNTIYF
TRBJ1-2	.	TRBV4-2	15	CASSQEGKTNYGYTF
TRBJ2-1	.	TRBV11-2	11	CASSLGRRGFF
TRBJ1-4	.	TRBV7-2	13	CASSFVQNEKLFF
TRBJ1-5	.	TRBV6-5	13	CASSTRFNQPQHF
TRBJ1-2	.	TRBV29-1	11	CSSKGSYGYTF
TRBJ1-4	TRBD1	TRBV4-1	16	CASSQVTGQGFEKLFF
TRBJ2-1	.	TRBV5-4	14	CASSLALTSGEQFF
TRBJ2-1	TRBD2	TRBV11-2	16	CASSTRLAGIYNEQFF
TRBJ2-1	TRBD2	TRBV7-2	15	CASSLALAGYNEQFF
TRBJ1-3	.	TRBV9	15	CASSVDSGSGNTIYF
TRBJ2-2	.	TRBV7-2	14	CASSLAPGTGELFF
TRBJ2-7	.	TRBV30	14	CAWRAALRGYEQYF
TRBJ2-3	.	TRBV15	16	CATSRGGARGTDTQYF
TRBJ1-5	.	TRBV11-2	13	CASSLYSGQPQHF
TRBJ1-2	.	TRBV4-1	14	CASSQPQERRSYTF
TRBJ2-3	.	TRBV5-6	16	CASSTTKFLNTDTQYF
TRBJ2-4	.	TRBV9	14	CASSLTLLPGAQYF
TRBJ1-4	TRBD1	TRBV7-2	15	CASSPAGTGREKLFF
TRBJ2-1	TRBD2	TRBV19	17	CASRSAGTSGSYNEQFF
TRBJ2-7	.	TRBV5-1	15	CASSLGTVYSYEQYF
TRBJ2-1	.	TRBV2	12	CASILQSTEQFF
TRBJ2-3	TRBD2	TRBV15	15	CATSRSSGSTDTQYF
TRBJ1-2	.	TRBV10-3	11	CAISVNWGFTF
TRBJ2-3	TRBD2	TRBV5-1	15	CASSSGLAERDTQYF
TRBJ1-1	.	TRBV19	12	CASNSRADEAFF
TRBJ1-1	.	TRBV5-4	14	CAISSPPRGTEAFF
TRBJ1-2	.	TRBV5-1	13	CATSEAPNYGYTF
TRBJ2-3	TRBD1	TRBV11-1	15	CASSLKGGGTDTQYF
TRBJ2-2	.	TRBV7-3	14	CASSYNANTGELFF
TRBJ2-1	.	TRBV7-2	16	CASSPLSSSPYNEQFF
TRBJ2-2	.	TRBV7-2	16	CASSLEEYIGTGELFF
TRBJ2-3	.	TRBV7-3	14	CASSAGASTDTQYF
TRBJ1-1	.	TRBV2	13	CASSPRWDTEAFF
TRBJ2-1	TRBD2	TRBV7-3	16	CASSLKSGSSYNEQFF
TRBJ2-2	TRBD1	TRBV11-2	18	CASRPPGQRKRNTGELFF
TRBJ2-2	.	TRBV5-1	15	CASSLDAGHTGELFF
TRBJ1-4	.	TRBV5-6	15	CASSRPGGVNEKLFF
TRBJ1-2	.	TRBV6-5	15	CASSYGGAFSSGYTF
TRBJ2-7	.	TRBV19	14	CASSMTGSTYEQYF
TRBJ2-7	TRBD2	TRBV6-6	14	CASSSLAASYEQYF
TRBJ2-1	.	TRBV4-1	13	CASSQDRSVGQFF
TRBJ1-6	.	TRBV7-8	15	CASSLGRQLNSPLHF
TRBJ2-5	TRBD1	TRBV4-1	15	CASSRSTGTRETQYF
TRBJ2-7	.	TRBV7-3	15	CASSPLPGASYEQYF
TRBJ1-1	TRBD1	TRBV5-1	15	CASSPLGTGVTEAFF
TRBJ1-1	.	TRBV30	11	CAGQEWSEAFF
TRBJ1-2	.	TRBV5-4	14	CASSFPGPYYGYTF
TRBJ2-2	.	TRBV11-2	12	CASSLGVGELFF
TRBJ2-1	.	TRBV11-2	12	CASSLGTHEQFF
TRBJ1-6	.	TRBV25-1	16	CASSEYLGEGNSPLHF
TRBJ1-2	.	TRBV2	14	CASSRSGTDYGYTF